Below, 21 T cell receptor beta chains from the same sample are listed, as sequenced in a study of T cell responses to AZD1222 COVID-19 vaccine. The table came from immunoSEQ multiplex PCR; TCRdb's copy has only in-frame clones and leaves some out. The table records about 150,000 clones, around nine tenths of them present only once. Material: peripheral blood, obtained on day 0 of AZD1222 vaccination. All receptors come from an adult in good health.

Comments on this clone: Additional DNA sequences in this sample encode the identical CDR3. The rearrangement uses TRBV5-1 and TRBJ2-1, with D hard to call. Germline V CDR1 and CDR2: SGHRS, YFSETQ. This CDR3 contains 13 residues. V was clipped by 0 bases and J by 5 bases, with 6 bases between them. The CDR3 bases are TGCGCCAGCAGCTTGGGGACGGACAATGAGCAGTTCTTC. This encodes CASSLGTDNEQFF. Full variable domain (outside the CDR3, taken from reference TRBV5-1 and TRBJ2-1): KAGVTQTPRYLIKTRGQQVTLSCSPISGHRSVSWYQQTPGQGLQFLFEYFSETQRNKGNFPGRFSGRQFSNSRSEMNVSTLELGDSALYLCASSLGTDNEQFFGPGTRLTVL.

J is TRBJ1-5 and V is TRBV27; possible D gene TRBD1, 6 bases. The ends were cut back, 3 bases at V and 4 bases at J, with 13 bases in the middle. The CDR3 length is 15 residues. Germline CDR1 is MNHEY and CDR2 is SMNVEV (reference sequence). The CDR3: CASSLWGAENQPQHF. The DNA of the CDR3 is TGTGCCAGCAGTTTGTGGGGGGCTGAGAATCAGCCCCAGCATTTT.

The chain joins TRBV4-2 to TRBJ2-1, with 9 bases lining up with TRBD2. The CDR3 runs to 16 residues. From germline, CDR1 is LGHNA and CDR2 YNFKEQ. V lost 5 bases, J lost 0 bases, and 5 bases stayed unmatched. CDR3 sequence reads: CASSFHSGSSYNEQFF. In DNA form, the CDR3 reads TGTGCCAGCAGCTTCCATAGCGGGAGCTCCTACAATGAGCAGTTCTTC.

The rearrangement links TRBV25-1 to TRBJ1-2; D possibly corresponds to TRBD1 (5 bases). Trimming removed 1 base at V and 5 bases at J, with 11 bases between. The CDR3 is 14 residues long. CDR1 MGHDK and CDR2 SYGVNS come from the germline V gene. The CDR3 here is CASSESGQGYGYTF. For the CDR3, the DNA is TGTGCCAGCAGTGAATCGGGGCAGGGTTATGGCTACACCTTC.

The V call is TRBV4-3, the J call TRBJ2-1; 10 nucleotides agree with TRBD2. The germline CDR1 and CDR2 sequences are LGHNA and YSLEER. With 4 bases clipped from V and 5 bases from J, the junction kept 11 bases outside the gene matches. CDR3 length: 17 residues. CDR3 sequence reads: CASSLSSGRPSDNEQFF. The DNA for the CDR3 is TGCGCCAGCAGCCTATCTAGCGGGAGACCCTCAGACAATGAGCAGTTCTTC.

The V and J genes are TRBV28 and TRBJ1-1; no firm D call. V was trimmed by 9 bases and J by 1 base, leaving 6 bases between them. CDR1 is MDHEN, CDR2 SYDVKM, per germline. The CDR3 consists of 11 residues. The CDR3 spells CASYANTEAFF. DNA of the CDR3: TGTGCCAGTTACGCGAACACTGAAGCTTTCTTT.

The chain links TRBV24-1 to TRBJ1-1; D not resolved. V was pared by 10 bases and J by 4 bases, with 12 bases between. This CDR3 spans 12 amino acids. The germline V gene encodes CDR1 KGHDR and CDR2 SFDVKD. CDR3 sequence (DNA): TGTGCCACGCCGCCGGGAAGCACTGAAGCTTTCTTT. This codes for CATPPGSTEAFF.

CDR3 sequence reads: CASSQEGWGVPNYGYTF. Here the CDR3 DNA reads TGTGCCAGCAGCCAAGAAGGGTGGGGAGTCCCTAACTATGGCTACACCTTC. This rearrangement joins TRBV7-2 to TRBJ1-2; D unresolved. The CDR3 is 17 amino acids. V lost 5 bases, J lost 0 bases, and 19 bases lay in between. The V gene's germline CDR1 is SGHTA and CDR2 FQGNSA. Using reference TRBV7-2 and TRBJ1-2 for the parts outside the CDR3, the full variable domain is GAGVSQSPSNKVTEKGKDVELRCDPISGHTALYWYRQSLGQGLEFLIYFQGNSAPDKSGLPSDRFSAERTGGSVSTLTIQRTQQEDSAVYLCASSQEGWGVPNYGYTFGSGTRLTVV.

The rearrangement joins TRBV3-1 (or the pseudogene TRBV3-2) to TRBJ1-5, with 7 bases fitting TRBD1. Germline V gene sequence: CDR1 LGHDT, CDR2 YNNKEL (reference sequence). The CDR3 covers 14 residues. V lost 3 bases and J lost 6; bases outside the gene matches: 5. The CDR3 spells CASSHGTVFQPQHF. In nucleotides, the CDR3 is TGTGCCAGCAGCCACGGGACAGTCTTTCAGCCCCAGCATTTT.

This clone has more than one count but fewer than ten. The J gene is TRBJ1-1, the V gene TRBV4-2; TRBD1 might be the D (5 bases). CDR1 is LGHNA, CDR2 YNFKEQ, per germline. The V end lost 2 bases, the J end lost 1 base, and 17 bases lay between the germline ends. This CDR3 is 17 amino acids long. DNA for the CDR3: TGTGCCAGCAGCCAAATGTTACGTGGGGCAGGGAACACTGAAGCTTTCTTT. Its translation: CASSQMLRGAGNTEAFF.

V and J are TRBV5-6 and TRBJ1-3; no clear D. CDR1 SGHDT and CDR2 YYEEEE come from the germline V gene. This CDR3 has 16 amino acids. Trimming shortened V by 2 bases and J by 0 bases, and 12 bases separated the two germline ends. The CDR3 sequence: CASSLGSGNSGNTIYF. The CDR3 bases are TGTGCCAGCAGCTTAGGGTCGGGGAACTCTGGAAACACCATATATTTT.

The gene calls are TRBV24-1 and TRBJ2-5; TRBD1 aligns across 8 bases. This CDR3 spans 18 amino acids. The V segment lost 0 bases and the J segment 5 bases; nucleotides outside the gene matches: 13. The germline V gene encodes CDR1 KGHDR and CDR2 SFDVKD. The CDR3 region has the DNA TGTGCCACCAGTGATTTGCCAAGACGGGGACAGGTGCAGGAGACCCAGTACTTC. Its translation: CATSDLPRRGQVQETQYF.

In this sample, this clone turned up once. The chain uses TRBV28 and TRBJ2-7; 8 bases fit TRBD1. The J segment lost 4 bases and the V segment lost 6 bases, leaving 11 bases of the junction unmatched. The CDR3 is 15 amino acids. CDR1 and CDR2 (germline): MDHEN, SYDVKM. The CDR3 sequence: CASSPLGTGSYEQYF. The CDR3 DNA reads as TGTGCCAGCAGCCCCCTCGGGACAGGCTCATACGAGCAGTACTTC.

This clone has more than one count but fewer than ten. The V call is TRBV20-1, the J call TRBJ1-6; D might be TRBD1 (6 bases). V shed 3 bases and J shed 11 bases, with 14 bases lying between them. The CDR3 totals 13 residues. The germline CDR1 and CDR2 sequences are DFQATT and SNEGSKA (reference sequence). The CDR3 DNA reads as TGCAGTGCTAGTACACAGGGAAGGCCACCCCTCCACTTT. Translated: CSASTQGRPPLHF.

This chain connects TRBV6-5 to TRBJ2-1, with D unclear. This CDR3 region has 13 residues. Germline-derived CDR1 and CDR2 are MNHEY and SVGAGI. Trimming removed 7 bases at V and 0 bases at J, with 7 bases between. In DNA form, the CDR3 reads TGTGCCAGCATGGAATCCTCCTACAATGAGCAGTTCTTC. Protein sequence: CASMESSYNEQFF.

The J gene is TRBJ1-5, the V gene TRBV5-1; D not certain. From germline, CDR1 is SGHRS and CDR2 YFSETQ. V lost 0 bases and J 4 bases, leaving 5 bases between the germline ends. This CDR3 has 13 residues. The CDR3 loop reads CASSLVPNQPQHF. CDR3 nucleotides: TGCGCCAGCAGCTTGGTCCCAAATCAGCCCCAGCATTTT.

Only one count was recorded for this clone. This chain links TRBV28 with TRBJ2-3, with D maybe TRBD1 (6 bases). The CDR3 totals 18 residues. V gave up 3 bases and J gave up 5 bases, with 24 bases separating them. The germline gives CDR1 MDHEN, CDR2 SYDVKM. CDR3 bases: TGTGCCAGCAGTTTCCCTACCCGTGGACAGTCGCCTGTAGATACGCAGTATTTT. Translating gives CASSFPTRGQSPVDTQYF.

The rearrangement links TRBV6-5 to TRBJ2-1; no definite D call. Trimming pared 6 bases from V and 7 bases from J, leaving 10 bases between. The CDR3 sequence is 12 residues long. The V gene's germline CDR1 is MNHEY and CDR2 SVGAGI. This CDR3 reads CASSLNDNEQFF. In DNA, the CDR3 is TGTGCCAGCAGCCTAAACGATAATGAGCAGTTCTTC.

CDR3 DNA sequence: TGTGCCATCAGTGATTTTCCGTGGTTACAGGGGAGGCACGAGCAGTACTTC. It yields the protein CAISDFPWLQGRHEQYF. This rearrangement joins TRBV10-3 to TRBJ2-7; D might be TRBD1 (7 bases). Deletions cut 3 bases from V and 5 bases from J, with 23 bases between. Germline lookup yields CDR1 ENHRY and CDR2 SYGVKD. The CDR3 totals 17 residues.

The chain's CDR3 is CASSARLAGSSYNEQFF. The CDR3 bases are TGTGCCAGCAGCGCTCGACTAGCGGGTAGCTCCTACAATGAGCAGTTCTTC. The V gene is TRBV9, the J gene TRBJ2-1; 10 bases align to TRBD2. This CDR3 has 17 residues. CDR1 and CDR2 from the germline V gene are SGDLS and YYNGEE. The V gene end was trimmed by 3 bases and the J gene end by 0 bases; junction bases not matched to a gene: 6.

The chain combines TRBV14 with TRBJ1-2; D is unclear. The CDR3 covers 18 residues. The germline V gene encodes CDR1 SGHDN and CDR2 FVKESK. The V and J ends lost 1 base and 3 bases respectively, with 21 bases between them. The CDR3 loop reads CASSQVVGSRLRDYGYTF. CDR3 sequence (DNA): TGTGCCAGCAGCCAAGTAGTAGGATCTCGACTCCGCGACTATGGCTACACCTTC.